This T cell receptor beta chain was observed in a study of OX40 agonist ivuxolimab in advanced cancers. CDR3 length equals 15 residues. The germline V gene has CDR1 MNHNS and CDR2 SASEGT. V gave up 0 bases and J gave up 4 bases, with 12 bases separating them. This table comes from immunoSEQ multiplex PCR, and its TCRdb copy is limited to in-frame clones, with some not included. Of 65,000 to 80,000 clones listed, about 84% are singletons. Blood sampling took place at baseline, cycle 4 day 1, and cycle 7 day 1. This chain links TRBV6-1 with TRBJ2-5; TRBD1 might be the D (7 bases). The clonotype originates from an adult with an advanced solid tumor such as melanoma, head and neck, liver or kidney cancer. The sequencing used CD4+ or CD8+ T cells sorted from blood, collected in a trial of the OX40 agonist ivuxolimab. The CDR3 is CASSEAEGAGETQYF. The CDR3 coding sequence is TGTGCCAGCAGTGAAGCGGAGGGGGCAGGAGAGACCCAGTACTTC.